Listed here are 30 T cell receptor beta chains from one sample, sequenced in a study of blood T cell repertoires in COVID-19. TCRdb keeps only in-frame clones here, not all; method: immunoSEQ multiplex PCR. The table shows more than 200,000 clones, with approximately 86% occurring only once. Sequencing input: peripheral blood. The receptors were sampled from a young man with active or convalescent COVID-19.

The chain carries TRBV6-2 or TRBV6-3 and TRBJ2-2; a possible D gene is TRBD2 (5 bases). The V end was cut by 2 bases, the J end by 4 bases, with 11 bases between. Germline lookup yields CDR1 MNHEY and CDR2 SVGEGT. The CDR3 covers 15 residues. CDR3 in amino acids: CASSYGSAVTGELFF. CDR3 coding DNA: TGTGCCAGCAGTTACGGTAGCGCTGTCACCGGGGAGCTGTTTTTT.

The sample holds one count of this clone. Here the CDR3 DNA reads TGTGCCAGCAGCTTGGACAGCCAGAACACTGAAGCTTTCTTT. Its protein is CASSLDSQNTEAFF. V is TRBV5-4 and J is TRBJ1-1; D gene uncertain. V was pared by 0 bases and J by 1 base, with 7 bases between. The CDR3 is 14 amino acids. Germline-derived CDR1 and CDR2 are SGHNT and YYREEE (reference sequence).

This clone has more than one count but fewer than ten. V gene TRBV5-1 combines with J gene TRBJ1-1; 10 bases align to TRBD1. Germline CDR1 reads SGHRS; CDR2 reads YFSETQ. This CDR3 is built from 14 residues. The V and J ends lost 5 bases and 2 bases, in that order; junction bases with no gene match: 3. CDR3 sequence (DNA): TGCGCCAGCAGAGGGACAGGGGAAAACACTGAAGCTTTCTTT. It specifies CASRGTGENTEAFF.

The CDR3 is CASSGGDTYNEQFF. CDR3 sequence (DNA): TGCGCCAGCTCTGGCGGGGATACCTACAATGAGCAGTTCTTC. The chain joins TRBV5-1 to TRBJ2-1, with D possibly matching TRBD2 (6 bases). Germline V CDR1 and CDR2: SGHRS, YFSETQ. The CDR3 consists of 14 residues. Trimming took 7 bases from V and 2 from J, leaving 13 bases between them.

This clone came up once. The rearrangement joins TRBV9 to TRBJ1-2, with 9 bases fitting TRBD1. The germline CDR1 and CDR2 sequences are SGDLS and YYNGEE. V trimming: 4 bases; J trimming: 5 bases; junction bases outside the gene matches: 6. This CDR3 comprises 14 residues. Here the CDR3 reads CASSPQDRGYGYTF. The CDR3 DNA reads TGTGCCAGCAGCCCCCAGGACAGGGGATATGGCTACACCTTC.

V is TRBV23-1 and J is TRBJ2-3; a weak D match, TRBD1 (5 bases). TRBV23-1 is annotated as an ORF whose role is uncertain. V lost 3 bases to trimming and J lost 8 bases, with 12 bases between them. This CDR3 has 13 amino acids. CDR3 loop: CASSQVGAGTQYF. The DNA of the CDR3 is TGCGCCAGCAGTCAGGTAGGGGCTGGTACGCAGTATTTT.

There are a few counts of this clone. The rearrangement uses TRBV9 and TRBJ2-4; possibly TRBD2 for D (8 bases). Trimming removed 3 bases at V and 6 bases at J, with 16 bases between. There are 15 residues in the CDR3. The germline gives CDR1 SGDLS, CDR2 YYNGEE. The DNA of the CDR3 is TGTGCCAGCAGCGCAGGGGGGACTAGTAGAAACATTCAGTACTTC. This sequence encodes CASSAGGTSRNIQYF.

This clone was found once. This chain joins TRBV2 and TRBJ2-2; 8 positions agree with TRBD1. The CDR3 runs 15 residues. With V trimmed by 4 bases and J by 1 base, 2 bases remained unmatched. The germline gives CDR1 SNHLY, CDR2 FYNNEI. As DNA, the CDR3 is TGTGCCAGCAGTGTAGGACAGGGGAACACCGGGGAGCTGTTTTTT. It codes for CASSVGQGNTGELFF. The variable domain in full, with the rest retrieved from reference TRBV2 and TRBJ2-2, is EPEVTQTPSHQVTQMGQEVILRCVPISNHLYFYWYRQILGQKVEFLVSFYNNEISEKSEIFDDQFSVERPDGSNFTLKIRSTKLEDSAMYFCASSVGQGNTGELFFGEGSRLTVL.

CDR3 loop: CASNQGRDTEAFF. CDR3 nucleotides: TGTGCCAGTAACCAAGGCAGGGACACTGAAGCTTTCTTT. This chain connects TRBV19 to TRBJ1-1, with D maybe TRBD1 (5 bases). Germline assignment: CDR1 LNHDA and CDR2 SQIVND (reference sequence). The CDR3 covers 13 residues. The V end lost 7 bases, the J end lost 3 bases, and 12 bases lay between the germline ends.

V gene TRBV3-1 (or the pseudogene TRBV3-2) combines with J gene TRBJ1-1; D remains unclear. Trimming shortened V by 4 bases and J by 0 bases, and 6 bases separated the two germline ends. The CDR3 is 13 residues long. The germline V gene has CDR1 LGHDT and CDR2 YNNKEL (reference sequence). The CDR3 here is CASSLRMNTEAFF. The CDR3 DNA follows: TGTGCCAGCAGCCTGCGGATGAACACTGAAGCTTTCTTT.

The chain carries TRBV6-4 and TRBJ1-2, with a possible D match to TRBD1 (5 bases). Per the germline V gene, CDR1 is MRHNA and CDR2 is SNTAGT. Trimming stripped 10 bases from V and 1 base from J, with 16 bases between. CDR3 length: 14 amino acids. DNA of the CDR3: TGTGCCAAACTCCTGGACACCAATAACTATGGCTACACCTTC. It encodes CAKLLDTNNYGYTF.

The chain has TRBV27 and TRBJ2-3, with D possibly TRBD2 on 7 matching bases. CDR3 length equals 15 residues. Germline loops: CDR1 MNHEY, CDR2 SMNVEV (reference sequence). V lost 0 bases and J lost 5, with 12 bases in between. The CDR3 loop is CASSLSGGQGDTQYF. The CDR3 nucleotides are TGTGCCAGCAGTTTATCCGGGGGGCAGGGAGATACGCAGTATTTT.

The chain has TRBV7-8 and TRBJ2-1, with 10 positions matching TRBD1. There are 15 residues in the CDR3. Germline loops: CDR1 SGHVS, CDR2 FQNEAQ. J gave up 6 bases and V 5 bases, and 7 bases lay outside the gene matches. The CDR3 nucleotides are TGTGCCAGCAGCACCCGGGACAGGGGCATCAATGAGCAGTTCTTC. Translated: CASSTRDRGINEQFF.

This clone was counted a single time. This sequence joins TRBV19 and TRBJ1-1, with a possible D match to TRBD1 (6 bases). V was clipped by 6 bases and J by 2 bases, with 22 bases between them. Germline loops: CDR1 LNHDA, CDR2 SQIVND (reference sequence). CDR3 length: 17 amino acids. CDR3: CASRLLSATGLNTEAFF. CDR3 nucleotides: TGTGCCAGTAGGTTATTAAGCGCGACAGGTCTCAACACTGAAGCTTTCTTT.

V gene TRBV7-2 combines with J gene TRBJ2-5; possibly TRBD1 for D (6 bases). V lost 6 bases to trimming and J lost 3 bases, with 17 bases between them. CDR1 is SGHTA, CDR2 FQGNSA, per germline. CDR3 size: 15 residues. CDR3 DNA sequence: TGTGCCAGCAGAGGGGGTGGGCGCCACAAAGAGACCCAGTACTTC. Translating it yields CASRGGGRHKETQYF.

The chain uses TRBV11-2 and TRBJ1-1; perhaps TRBD1 as D (6 bases). This CDR3 contains 13 residues. The ends were cut back, 6 bases at V and 0 bases at J, with 8 bases in the middle. Germline V CDR1 and CDR2: SGHAT, FQNNGV. In DNA form, the CDR3 reads TGTGCCAGCAGATACAGGGTGAACACTGAAGCTTTCTTT. This codes for CASRYRVNTEAFF. Looking up the rest from reference TRBV11-2 and TRBJ1-1 gives the full variable domain: EAGVAQSPRYKIIEKRQSVAFWCNPISGHATLYWYQQILGQGPKLLIQFQNNGVVDDSQLPKDRFSAERLKGVDSTLKIQPAKLEDSAVYLCASRYRVNTEAFFGQGTRLTVV.

The chain recombines TRBV6-1 with TRBJ1-6; D is uncertain. Germline-derived CDR1 and CDR2 are MNHNS and SASEGT. This CDR3 spans 13 amino acids. V lost 3 bases, J lost 14 bases, and 14 bases lay in between. DNA of the CDR3: TGTGCCAGCAGTGAGCAAAGCCAAGAGGCCCTCCACTTT. Protein product: CASSEQSQEALHF.

V and J are TRBV6-6 and TRBJ1-1, with 10 bases identical to TRBD1. Germline V gene sequence: CDR1 MNHNY, CDR2 SVGAGI (reference sequence). The CDR3 contains 15 residues. After removal of 4 bases from V and 4 bases from J, the junction contained 6 bases not matched to a gene. Written as DNA, the CDR3 is TGTGCCAGCAGTTCCGACAGGGGGCGAGGCACTGAAGCTTTCTTT. Residues: CASSSDRGRGTEAFF.

J is TRBJ1-1 and V is TRBV30; perhaps TRBD1 as D (6 bases). This CDR3 is 12 amino acids long. V was shortened by 4 bases and J by 6 bases, with 12 bases between the two germline ends. CDR1 GTSNPN and CDR2 SVGIG come from the germline V gene (reference sequence). CDR3 residues: CAWTGEGPEAFF. CDR3 DNA sequence: TGTGCCTGGACAGGGGAAGGGCCTGAAGCTTTCTTT.

There are a few counts of this clone. This chain joins TRBV28 and TRBJ1-5, with D tentatively TRBD1 (5 bases). V was trimmed by 7 bases and J by 4 bases, leaving 17 bases between them. This CDR3 has 15 residues. The germline V gene encodes CDR1 MDHEN and CDR2 SYDVKM. CDR3 sequence reads: CASTIQGLWNQPQHF. As DNA, the CDR3 is TGTGCCAGCACTATTCAGGGTCTGTGGAATCAGCCCCAGCATTTT.

The CDR3 here is CASSPRQGWGENYQETQYF. CDR3 in DNA: TGTGCCAGCAGCCCGAGACAGGGATGGGGGGAAAACTACCAAGAGACCCAGTACTTC. The genes are TRBV9 and TRBJ2-5; D is possibly TRBD1 (7 bases). This CDR3 has 19 amino acids. Germline assignment: CDR1 SGDLS and CDR2 YYNGEE. Deletions cut 4 bases from V and 0 bases from J, with 25 bases between.

The chain couples TRBV10-3 to TRBJ1-2; D possibly corresponds to TRBD1 (5 bases). Germline V gives CDR1 ENHRY, CDR2 SYGVKD. Trimming stripped 6 bases from V and 3 bases from J, with 5 bases between. This CDR3 is 11 amino acids long. The chain's CDR3 is CAIRGDYGYTF. DNA of the CDR3: TGTGCCATCAGAGGGGACTATGGCTACACCTTC.

The chain employs TRBV7-9 and TRBJ2-5; D gene uncertain. From germline, CDR1 is SEHNR and CDR2 FQNEAQ (reference sequence). This CDR3 is built from 14 residues. V was clipped by 5 bases and J by 0 bases, with 10 bases between them. The CDR3: CASSPSQYQETQYF. In DNA, the CDR3 is TGTGCCAGCAGCCCCTCCCAGTACCAAGAGACCCAGTACTTC.

This chain links TRBV19 with TRBJ2-7; unclear D gene. Germline V gives CDR1 LNHDA, CDR2 SQIVND (reference sequence). The length of the CDR3 is 12 residues. Trimming left V 4 bases short and J 4 bases short, with 8 bases between. The CDR3 coding sequence is TGTGCCAGTAGTACTCAGAATTACGAGCAGTACTTC. Protein: CASSTQNYEQYF.

In its sample, this clone was seen once. The J gene is TRBJ2-3, the V gene TRBV9; tentative D call: TRBD1 (6 bases). Trimming stripped 0 bases from V and 7 bases from J, with 9 bases between. Looked up from germline, CDR1 is SGDLS and CDR2 is YYNGEE. The CDR3 has 13 residues. The CDR3, as DNA: TGTGCCAGCAGCGTAGGGGGGCAATATACGCAGTATTTT. It specifies CASSVGGQYTQYF.

This clone was observed a single time. V usage is TRBV12-3 or TRBV12-4 and J usage is TRBJ2-2; TRBD2 might be the D (5 bases). The CDR3 totals 13 residues. CDR3 nucleotide sequence: TGTGCATGTACGAGGGTGAACACCGGGGAGCTGTTTTTT. Translation gives CACTRVNTGELFF.

This clone was observed a handful of times. The chain is built from TRBV11-3 and TRBJ1-6, with 10 bases aligning to TRBD1. Germline CDR1 SGHNT, CDR2 YENEEA. The length of the CDR3 is 15 residues. Trimming cost V 3 bases and J 9 bases; bases outside gene matches: 5. DNA for the CDR3: TGTGCCAGCAGCTTGACAGGGGGCTCGGGTTCACCCCTCCACTTT. Translated: CASSLTGGSGSPLHF.

The chain is built from TRBV29-1 and TRBJ1-4; 7 nucleotides agree with TRBD1. J lost 5 bases, V lost 5 bases, and 8 bases had no gene match. Germline-derived CDR1 and CDR2 are SQVTM and ANQGSEA. The CDR3 consists of 14 residues. This CDR3 reads CSVKEGTVNEKLFF. The CDR3 DNA follows: TGCAGCGTTAAGGAGGGGACAGTGAATGAAAAACTGTTTTTT.

The chain employs TRBV30 and TRBJ1-4, with TRBD1 matching over 7 bases. V shed 3 bases and J 8 bases; nucleotides not matched to a gene: 9. Germline V lookup: CDR1 GTSNPN, CDR2 SVGIG (reference sequence). This CDR3 has 14 residues. The DNA of the CDR3 is TGTGCCTGGAGCCCACAGGGGTGGAGGGAAAAACTGTTTTTT. This sequence encodes CAWSPQGWREKLFF.

The J gene is TRBJ1-4, the V gene TRBV29-1; no reliable D call. V was cut by 4 bases and J by 2 bases, with 5 bases left in between. CDR1 is SQVTM, CDR2 ANQGSEA, per germline. The CDR3 contains 12 residues. CDR3 in DNA: TGCAGCGTTGTTCTTACTAATGAAAAACTGTTTTTT. It is translated as CSVVLTNEKLFF.